The TCR beta chain under discussion was sequenced for a study of blood T cells in healthy people across ages. A second PCR, run for about 6 to 11 cycles, used a sample-barcoded 5' primer plus a J-beta primer mix. Each cDNA was tagged by a template-switch adaptor containing 12 random nucleotides. In TCRdb, the 5' RACE reads were re-called with MiXCR into one record per CDR3 protein. The sample consists of more than 900,000 distinct CDR3 sequences, roughly 24% of them appearing once. Of note for this clonotype: What it binds is unknown.

Findings and limits, study-wide: Among T cells, TCR beta diversity per million cells dropped roughly linearly as age rose.

The CDR3 is 13 residues long. Germline values: CDR1 LGHNA, CDR2 YSLEER. With 0 bases removed from V and 8 bases from J, the gap between germline ends came to 7 bases. These data also formed part of another study, on T cells of mothers and their children. That source reports: Sample barcodes and 2-4 random nucleotides were added by the M1S primer of the second PCR.

The specimen was blood. The source of this sequence is a girl aged 2-15 years in good health. The genes are TRBV4-3 and TRBJ2-2; no definite D call. CDR3 coding DNA: TGCGCCAGCAGCCAAGATCTTCGGGGGGAGCTGTTTTTT. Its translation: CASSQDLRGELFF.